This T cell receptor beta chain was recovered during a study of siplizumab effects on memory and regulatory T cells. Study findings and constraints: Naive T cells looked more diverse than memory cells and looked like major alloresponse contributors. Sequences below about 10^-5 frequency were poorly captured. As a result, only a minor fraction of alloreactive clones mapped to unstimulated subsets. With siplizumab, Treg-derived clones averaged around 69% of mappable alloreactive CD4+ clones, versus approximately 27% in controls.

Germline-derived CDR1 and CDR2 are LNHDA and SQIVND (reference sequence). CDR3 length: 16 residues. V was cut by 5 bases and J by 3 bases, with 16 bases left in between. For every sample, 90,000 to 100,000 TCR templates were assayed. Clones were sequenced by immunoSEQ multiplex PCR, and TCRdb holds only the in-frame ones, with some missing. The sample holds 99,000 or so clones, about 93% seen once. This clone occurred once. Antigen unknown. The V call is TRBV19, the J call TRBJ1-4, with D perhaps TRBD1 (5 bases). The sequenced material came from CD4+ T cells sorted from blood. The sequence derives from a human donor in good health. The DNA of the CDR3 is TGTGCCAGTAGTCTCGCCCACAGGCGGGCTAATGAAAAACTGTTTTTT. Translation: CASSLAHRRANEKLFF.